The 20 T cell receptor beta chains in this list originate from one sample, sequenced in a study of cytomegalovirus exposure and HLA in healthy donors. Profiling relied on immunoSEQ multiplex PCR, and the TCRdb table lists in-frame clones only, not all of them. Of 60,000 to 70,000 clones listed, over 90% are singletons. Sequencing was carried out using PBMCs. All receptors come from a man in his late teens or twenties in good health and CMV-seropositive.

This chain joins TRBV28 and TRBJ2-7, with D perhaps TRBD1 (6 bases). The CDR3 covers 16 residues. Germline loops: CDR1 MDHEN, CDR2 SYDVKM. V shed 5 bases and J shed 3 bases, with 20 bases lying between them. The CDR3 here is CASSTRTGSRLYEQYF. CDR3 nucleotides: TGTGCCAGCAGTACCCGAACAGGGTCAAGGCTCTACGAGCAGTACTTC.

The CDR3 coding sequence is TGTGCCAGCAGCCCCCGACCCCCGACAGGGCCTTGGACTGAAGCTTTCTTT. Translation: CASSPRPPTGPWTEAFF. V usage is TRBV9 and J usage is TRBJ1-1; TRBD1 agrees at 7 bases. The CDR3 totals 17 residues. The germline V gene encodes CDR1 SGDLS and CDR2 YYNGEE. V shed 4 bases and J 5 bases; nucleotides not matched to a gene: 17.

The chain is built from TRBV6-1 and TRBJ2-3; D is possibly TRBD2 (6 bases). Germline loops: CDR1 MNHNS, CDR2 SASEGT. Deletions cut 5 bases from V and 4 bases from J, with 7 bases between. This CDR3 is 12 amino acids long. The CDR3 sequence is CASSRLADTQYF. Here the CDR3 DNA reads TGTGCCAGCAGTAGACTAGCAGATACGCAGTATTTT.

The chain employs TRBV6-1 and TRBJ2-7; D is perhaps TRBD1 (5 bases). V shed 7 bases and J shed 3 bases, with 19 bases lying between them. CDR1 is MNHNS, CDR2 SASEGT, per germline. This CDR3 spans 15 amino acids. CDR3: CASTLPPDSYYEQYF. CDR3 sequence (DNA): TGTGCCAGCACCCTACCTCCCGACAGCTACTACGAGCAGTACTTC.

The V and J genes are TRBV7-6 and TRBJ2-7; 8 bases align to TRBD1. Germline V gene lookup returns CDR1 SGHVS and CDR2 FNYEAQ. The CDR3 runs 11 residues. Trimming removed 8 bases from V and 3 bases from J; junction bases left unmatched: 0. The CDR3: CASGQGYEQYF. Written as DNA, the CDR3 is TGTGCCAGCGGACAGGGCTACGAGCAGTACTTC.

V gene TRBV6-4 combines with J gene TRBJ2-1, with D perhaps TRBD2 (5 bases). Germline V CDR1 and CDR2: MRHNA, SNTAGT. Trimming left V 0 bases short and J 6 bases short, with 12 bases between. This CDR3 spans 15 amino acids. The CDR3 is CASSDSPGFGNEQFF. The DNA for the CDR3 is TGTGCCAGCAGTGACTCTCCGGGGTTCGGCAATGAGCAGTTCTTC.

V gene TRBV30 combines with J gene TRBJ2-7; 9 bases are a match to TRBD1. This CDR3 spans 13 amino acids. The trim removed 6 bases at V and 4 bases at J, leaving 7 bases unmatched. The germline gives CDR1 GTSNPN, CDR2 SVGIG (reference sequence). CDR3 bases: TGTGCCTGTTCCGGGACAGGGATTTACGAGCAGTACTTC. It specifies CACSGTGIYEQYF. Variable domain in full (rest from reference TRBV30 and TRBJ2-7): SQTIHQWPATLVQPVGSPLSLECTVEGTSNPNLYWYRQAAGRGLQLLFYSVGIGQISSEVPQNLSASRPQDRQFILSSKKLLLSDSGFYLCACSGTGIYEQYFGPGTRLTVT.

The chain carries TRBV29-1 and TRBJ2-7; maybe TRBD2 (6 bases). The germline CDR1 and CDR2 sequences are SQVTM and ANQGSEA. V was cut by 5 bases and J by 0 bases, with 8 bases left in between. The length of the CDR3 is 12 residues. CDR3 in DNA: TGCAGCGTTCGCGGGGACTCCTACGAGCAGTACTTC. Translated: CSVRGDSYEQYF.

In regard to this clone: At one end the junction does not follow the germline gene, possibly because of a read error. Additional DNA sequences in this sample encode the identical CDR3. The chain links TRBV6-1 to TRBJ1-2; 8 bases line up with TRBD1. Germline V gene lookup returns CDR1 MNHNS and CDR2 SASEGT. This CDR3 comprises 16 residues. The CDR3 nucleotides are TGTGCCAGTAGTGAATTTCTACAGGGGGGGGACTATGGCTACACCTTC. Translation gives CASSEFLQGGDYGYTF.

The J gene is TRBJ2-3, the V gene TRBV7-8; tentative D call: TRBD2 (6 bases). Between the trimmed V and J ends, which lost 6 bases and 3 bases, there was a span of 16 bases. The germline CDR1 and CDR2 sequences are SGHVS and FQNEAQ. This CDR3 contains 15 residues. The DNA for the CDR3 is TGTGCCAGCAGTCGGCGGGACTTCTCGACAGATACGCAGTATTTT. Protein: CASSRRDFSTDTQYF.

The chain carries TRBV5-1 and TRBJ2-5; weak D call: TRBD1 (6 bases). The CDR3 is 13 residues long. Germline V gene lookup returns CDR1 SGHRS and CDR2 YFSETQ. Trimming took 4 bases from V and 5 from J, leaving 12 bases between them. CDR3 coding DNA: TGCGCCAGCAGCACCCAACAGGGTGAGACCCAGTACTTC. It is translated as CASSTQQGETQYF.

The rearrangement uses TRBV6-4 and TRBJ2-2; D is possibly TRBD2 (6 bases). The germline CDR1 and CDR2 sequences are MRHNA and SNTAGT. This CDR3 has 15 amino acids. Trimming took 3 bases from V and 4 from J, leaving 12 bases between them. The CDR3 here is CASSEVVGGTGELFF. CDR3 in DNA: TGTGCCAGCAGTGAGGTTGTGGGAGGCACCGGGGAGCTGTTTTTT.

This CDR3 is CASSVVLALSYEQYF. In DNA, the CDR3 is TGTGCCAGCAGTGTTGTGCTAGCCCTCTCCTACGAGCAGTACTTC. The V call is TRBV5-6, the J call TRBJ2-7; D is perhaps TRBD2 (5 bases). Germline CDR1 SGHDT, CDR2 YYEEEE. Deletions cut 5 bases from V and 0 bases from J, with 15 bases between. CDR3 length: 15 amino acids.

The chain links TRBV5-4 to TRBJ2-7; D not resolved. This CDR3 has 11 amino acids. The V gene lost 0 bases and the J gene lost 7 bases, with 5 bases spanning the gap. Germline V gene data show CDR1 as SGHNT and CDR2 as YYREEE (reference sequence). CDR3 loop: CASSLAREQYF. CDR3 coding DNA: TGTGCCAGCAGCTTGGCGAGGGAGCAGTACTTC.

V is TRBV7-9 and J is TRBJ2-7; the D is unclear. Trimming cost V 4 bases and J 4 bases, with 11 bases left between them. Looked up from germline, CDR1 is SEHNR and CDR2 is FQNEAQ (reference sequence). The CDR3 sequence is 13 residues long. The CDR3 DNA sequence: TGTGCCAGCAGCTCCCCCCTACTTTACGAGCAGTACTTC. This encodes CASSSPLLYEQYF.

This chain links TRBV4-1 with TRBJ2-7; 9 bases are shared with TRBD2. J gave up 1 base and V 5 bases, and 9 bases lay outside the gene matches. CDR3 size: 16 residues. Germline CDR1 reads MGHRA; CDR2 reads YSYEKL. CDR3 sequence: CASSAPASGISYEQYF. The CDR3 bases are TGCGCCAGCAGCGCGCCCGCTAGCGGGATATCCTACGAGCAGTACTTC.

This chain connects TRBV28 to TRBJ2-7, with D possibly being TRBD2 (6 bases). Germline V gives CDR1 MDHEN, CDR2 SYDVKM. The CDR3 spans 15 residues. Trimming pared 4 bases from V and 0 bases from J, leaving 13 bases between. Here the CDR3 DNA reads TGTGCCAGCAGTTCCGGGACTGAGAGCTCCTACGAGCAGTACTTC. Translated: CASSSGTESSYEQYF.

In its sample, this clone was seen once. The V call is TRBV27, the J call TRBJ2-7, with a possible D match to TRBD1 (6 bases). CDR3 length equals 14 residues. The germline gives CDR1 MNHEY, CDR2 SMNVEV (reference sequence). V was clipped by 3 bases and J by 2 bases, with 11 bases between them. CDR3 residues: CASSLDSLAYEQYF. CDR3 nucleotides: TGTGCCAGCAGTTTGGACAGCCTGGCCTACGAGCAGTACTTC.

The chain's CDR3 is CASSFGQGYGYTF. Here the CDR3 DNA reads TGTGCCAGCAGTTTTGGACAGGGTTATGGCTACACCTTC. The rearrangement uses TRBV28 and TRBJ1-2; 8 bases are a match to TRBD1. Germline CDR1 is MDHEN and CDR2 is SYDVKM. The CDR3 length is 13 residues. V lost 3 bases and J lost 5; bases outside the gene matches: 2.

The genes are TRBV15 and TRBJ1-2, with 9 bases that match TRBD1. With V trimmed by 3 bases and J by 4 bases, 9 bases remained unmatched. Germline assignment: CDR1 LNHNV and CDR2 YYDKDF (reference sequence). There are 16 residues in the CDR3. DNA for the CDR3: TGTGCCACCAGCAGGAACCTGGACAGGGGAAGCTATGGCTACACCTTC. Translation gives CATSRNLDRGSYGYTF.